A single sample is the source of the 24 T cell receptor beta chains below, sequenced in a study of blood T cell repertoires in COVID-19 (dated by TCRdb to the early 2020s). Receptor libraries were prepared by the immunoSEQ multiplex PCR assay. TCRdb provides this immuneACCESS table in a form limited to in-frame rearrangements. Some clones are lacking; in checked studies, under half of them reflect an unresolved V gene, and why the rest are absent is not known. The sample has around 250,000 clones on record, around 84% of them singletons. Clones ranked in the top ten supply 6.6% of the sample. Input material: PBMCs or T cells enriched from blood (not recorded which). Receptors were obtained from a woman aged 50 to 60 who had been exposed to COVID-19.

The chain is built from TRBV5-8 and TRBJ1-5; D unclear. This CDR3 region has 14 residues. CDR1 SGHTS and CDR2 YDEGEE come from the germline V gene. With 4 bases removed from V and 4 bases from J, the gap between germline ends came to 12 bases. The CDR3 bases are TGTGCCAGCAGCATGCGGACGGGGAATCAGCCCCAGCATTTT. It codes for CASSMRTGNQPQHF.

V gene TRBV9 combines with J gene TRBJ2-3; tentatively, D is TRBD1 (6 bases). The CDR3 totals 16 residues. Trimming left V 4 bases short and J 2 bases short, with 17 bases between. The germline CDR1 and CDR2 sequences are SGDLS and YYNGEE. In nucleotides, the CDR3 is TGTGCCAGCAGCTCGCAGGGGAACCGGGTCACAGATACGCAGTATTTT. The encoded protein is CASSSQGNRVTDTQYF. The full variable domain, rest sourced from reference TRBV9 and TRBJ2-3, is DSGVTQTPKHLITATGQRVTLRCSPRSGDLSVYWYQQSLDQGLQFLIQYYNGEERAKGNILERFSAQQFPDLHSELNLSSLELGDSALYFCASSSQGNRVTDTQYFGPGTRLTVL.

V and J are TRBV5-1 and TRBJ1-1, with D maybe TRBD1 (6 bases). The CDR3 is 16 residues long. The germline gives CDR1 SGHRS, CDR2 YFSETQ. V dropped 4 bases and J dropped 1 base, with 17 bases sitting between them. CDR3 loop: CASSLTMTGRNTEAFF. CDR3 bases: TGCGCCAGCAGCCTTACGATGACAGGCCGGAACACTGAAGCTTTCTTT.

The CDR3 spells CASSLGLIRSGANTGELFF. CDR3 sequence (DNA): TGCGCCAGCAGCTTGGGATTAATACGAAGCGGGGCGAACACCGGGGAGCTGTTTTTT. The V call is TRBV5-1, the J call TRBJ2-2; 7 bases are a match to TRBD2. After removal of 0 bases from V and 0 bases from J, the junction contained 11 bases not matched to a gene. CDR3 size: 19 residues. Germline V gene lookup returns CDR1 SGHRS and CDR2 YFSETQ.

The V and J genes are TRBV3-1 (or the pseudogene TRBV3-2) and TRBJ2-7; TRBD2 matches at 7 bases. The CDR3 is 14 residues long. Germline loops: CDR1 LGHDT, CDR2 YNNKEL (reference sequence). Unmatched junction bases numbered 3, after V lost 2 bases and J lost 2 bases. This CDR3 is CASSQKGLTYEQYF. CDR3 nucleotides: TGTGCCAGCAGCCAAAAGGGACTAACCTACGAGCAGTACTTC.

The sample holds one count of this clone. The gene calls are TRBV11-2 and TRBJ1-1; possibly TRBD1 for D (6 bases). There are 15 residues in the CDR3. The germline V gene encodes CDR1 SGHAT and CDR2 FQNNGV. The ends were cut back, 4 bases at V and 5 bases at J, with 17 bases in the middle. CDR3 DNA: TGTGCCAGCAGCTGGAACAGGGCTGTAGGGACTGAAGCTTTCTTT. Amino acid sequence: CASSWNRAVGTEAFF.

The chain is built from TRBV6-5 and TRBJ1-1, with D tentatively TRBD1 (6 bases). This CDR3 region has 14 residues. V was trimmed by 6 bases and J by 4 bases, leaving 15 bases between them. Germline V gene sequence: CDR1 MNHEY, CDR2 SVGAGI. Written as DNA, the CDR3 is TGTGCCAGCAGGGGGGCGCCCTCAAGCACTGAAGCTTTCTTT. Amino acid sequence: CASRGAPSSTEAFF.

This chain uses TRBV7-8 with TRBJ1-2; possibly TRBD1 for D (6 bases). V was clipped by 4 bases and J by 4 bases, with 10 bases between them. The germline V gene has CDR1 SGHVS and CDR2 FQNEAQ. The length of the CDR3 is 13 residues. The CDR3 nucleotides read TGTGCCAGCAGCTCCTGGACAGTCTATGGCTACACCTTC. Translation gives CASSSWTVYGYTF.

The CDR3 region has the DNA TGTGCCAGCAGCCAAGCGGACAGGGTCTTAGGTAATGAGCAGTTCTTC. It encodes CASSQADRVLGNEQFF. The rearrangement links TRBV4-2 to TRBJ2-1; 8 bases line up with TRBD1. In germline, CDR1 is LGHNA, CDR2 YNFKEQ. The CDR3 is made up of 16 amino acids. The junction had 9 bases not matched to a gene; V was cut back by 1 base and J by 7 bases.

This chain uses TRBV28 with TRBJ1-4; D possibly corresponds to TRBD1 (6 bases). Per germline, CDR1 MDHEN and CDR2 SYDVKM. The CDR3 has 13 residues. Trimming pared 8 bases from V and 6 bases from J, leaving 13 bases between. The CDR3 nucleotides are TGTGCCAGCCGAAGCAGGGGTTATGAAAAACTGTTTTTT. This translates into CASRSRGYEKLFF. The full variable domain, in which reference TRBV28 and TRBJ1-4 provide the parts outside the CDR3, is DVKVTQSSRYLVKRTGEKVFLECVQDMDHENMFWYRQDPGLGLRLIYFSYDVKMKEKGDIPEGYSVSREKKERFSLILESASTNQTSMYLCASRSRGYEKLFFGSGTQLSVL.

The chain combines TRBV5-1 with TRBJ2-7; TRBD1 matches 11 bases. This CDR3 is 17 amino acids long. V trimming: 1 base; J trimming: 0 bases; junction bases outside the gene matches: 6. Germline V CDR1 and CDR2: SGHRS, YFSETQ. CDR3 loop: CASSLPGTGGFSYEQYF. The DNA for the CDR3 is TGCGCCAGCAGCTTGCCGGGGACAGGGGGGTTCTCCTACGAGCAGTACTTC.

The chain joins TRBV3-1 (or the pseudogene TRBV3-2) to TRBJ2-3; 12 bases align to TRBD2. V dropped 0 bases and J dropped 4; count of bases not matched to a gene: 5. The CDR3 has 17 amino acids. CDR1 is LGHDT and CDR2 is YNNKEL in the germline V gene (reference sequence). The CDR3 sequence: CASSQDLSSGGADTQYF. In nucleotides, the CDR3 is TGTGCCAGCAGCCAAGATCTTTCTAGCGGGGGGGCAGATACGCAGTATTTT.

This chain joins TRBV19 and TRBJ2-1; weak D call: TRBD1 (5 bases). CDR1 and CDR2 (germline): LNHDA, SQIVND (reference sequence). The CDR3 sequence is 14 residues long. The germline V and J ends were trimmed by 6 bases and 4 bases, with 13 bases remaining between them. The CDR3 DNA is TGTGCCAGTAGACTATCAGACAGATACAATGAGCAGTTCTTC. It is translated as CASRLSDRYNEQFF.

For the CDR3, the DNA is TGTGCCCACGCAGGGGACTACTCTGGGGCCAACGTCCTGACTTTC. Protein product: CAHAGDYSGANVLTF. The rearrangement links TRBV30 to TRBJ2-6; weak D call: TRBD2 (7 bases). The length of the CDR3 is 15 residues. V lost 8 bases and J 0 bases, leaving 14 bases between the germline ends. The germline gives CDR1 GTSNPN, CDR2 SVGIG (reference sequence).

This clone is a singleton in its sample. This rearrangement joins TRBV7-2 to TRBJ2-5; 7 bases fit TRBD2. CDR1 is SGHTA, CDR2 FQGNSA, per germline. This CDR3 is 14 amino acids long. V trimming: 4 bases; J trimming: 5 bases; junction bases outside the gene matches: 7. CDR3 amino acids: CASSSEAGRETQYF. The DNA for the CDR3 is TGTGCCAGCAGCTCAGAAGCGGGGCGTGAGACCCAGTACTTC.

This chain links TRBV28 with TRBJ1-6; 8 bases are shared with TRBD1. Germline V gene data show CDR1 as MDHEN and CDR2 as SYDVKM. With 6 bases clipped from V and 3 bases from J, the junction kept 13 bases outside the gene matches. CDR3 length: 18 residues. CDR3 sequence reads: CASRTTRTGNSYNSPLHF. DNA of the CDR3: TGTGCCAGCAGAACAACCCGGACAGGGAATAGCTATAATTCACCCCTCCACTTT.

This sequence joins TRBV19 and TRBJ2-5; D possibly corresponds to TRBD2 (5 bases). Per the germline V gene, CDR1 is LNHDA and CDR2 is SQIVND (reference sequence). The CDR3 sequence is 13 residues long. V was shortened by 3 bases and J by 5 bases, with 10 bases between the two germline ends. DNA of the CDR3: TGTGCCAGTAGTATGAATGGCGGGGAGACCCAGTACTTC. Amino acid sequence: CASSMNGGETQYF.

The rearrangement joins TRBV5-1 to TRBJ2-7; TRBD2 matches 7 bases. Trimming removed 4 bases from V and 2 bases from J; junction bases left unmatched: 6. The CDR3 totals 14 residues. CDR1 and CDR2 (germline): SGHRS, YFSETQ. CDR3 in amino acids: CASSREGGPYEQYF. The CDR3 coding sequence is TGCGCCAGCAGCAGGGAGGGCGGGCCCTACGAGCAGTACTTC.

The rearrangement joins TRBV11-2 to TRBJ2-3; 8 bases agree with TRBD2. Germline CDR1 is SGHAT and CDR2 is FQNNGV. The length of the CDR3 is 17 residues. V lost 0 bases, J lost 4 bases, and 9 bases stayed unmatched. The CDR3 DNA reads TGTGCCAGCAGCTTAGATCCCTCGGGGGGGGGATCAGATACGCAGTATTTT. Translated, it gives CASSLDPSGGGSDTQYF.

V is TRBV18 and J is TRBJ1-3; 8 nucleotides line up with TRBD1. Trimming cost V 3 bases and J 0 bases; bases outside gene matches: 4. CDR3 length: 16 amino acids. Per germline, CDR1 KGHSH and CDR2 LQKENI. CDR3 coding DNA: TGTGCCAGCTCACCGACAGGGGCCTCCTCTGGAAACACCATATATTTT. Protein: CASSPTGASSGNTIYF.

The CDR3 here is CASSQSGGALRETQYF. The CDR3 DNA is TGTGCCAGCAGTCAGAGCGGGGGGGCCTTGAGAGAGACCCAGTACTTC. The rearrangement links TRBV2 to TRBJ2-5; 10 bases are shared with TRBD2. The CDR3 consists of 16 residues. Germline V gene lookup returns CDR1 SNHLY and CDR2 FYNNEI. Trimming took 5 bases from V and 4 from J; bases not matched to a gene: 10.

The chain uses TRBV5-5 and TRBJ2-7; TRBD1 matches at 8 bases. Germline lookup yields CDR1 SGHKS and CDR2 YYEKEE (reference sequence). Unmatched junction bases numbered 10, after V lost 1 base and J lost 4 bases. The CDR3 covers 16 residues. The CDR3 reads CASSLQIRQGAYEQYF. CDR3 nucleotide sequence: TGTGCCAGCAGCTTGCAAATTAGGCAGGGGGCTTACGAGCAGTACTTC.

In this sample, this clone turned up a few times. The chain recombines TRBV12-3 or TRBV12-4 with TRBJ1-1; 7 bases fit TRBD1. V was pared by 6 bases and J by 2 bases, with 3 bases of the junction left unmatched. The CDR3 sequence is 13 residues long. CDR3 coding DNA: TGTGCCAGCAGGGGGGACAGTAACACTGAAGCTTTCTTT. This translates into CASRGDSNTEAFF.

The chain carries TRBV9 and TRBJ1-3, with a tentative D call TRBD1 (5 bases). There are 13 residues in the CDR3. Trimming removed 0 bases at V and 4 bases at J, with 5 bases between. Germline values: CDR1 SGDLS, CDR2 YYNGEE. The CDR3 loop is CASSVGQGNTIYF. The CDR3 coding sequence is TGTGCCAGCAGCGTAGGACAGGGAAACACCATATATTTT. The whole variable domain, remainder taken from reference TRBV9 and TRBJ1-3, is DSGVTQTPKHLITATGQRVTLRCSPRSGDLSVYWYQQSLDQGLQFLIQYYNGEERAKGNILERFSAQQFPDLHSELNLSSLELGDSALYFCASSVGQGNTIYFGEGSWLTVV.